The 7 T cell receptor beta chains below all came from one sample that was sequenced in a study of monozygotic twins with inflammatory bowel disease. TCRdb re-called the 5' RACE reads, yielding one record per CDR3 amino acid sequence without DNA. This sample's table reports approximately 100,000 distinct CDR3 sequences. Sequencing input: blood. The receptor set was obtained from a human donor with ulcerative colitis or Crohn's disease, or a healthy co-twin of an affected twin (not recorded which).

This chain links TRBV19 with TRBJ2-1; the D call of TRBD1 rests on TCRdb alone, since no DNA is present to check it. Germline lookup yields CDR1 LNHDA and CDR2 SQIVND (reference sequence). The CDR3 loop spans 15 amino acids. The CDR3: CASSRQGSVYNEQFF.

The CDR3 is CASRQGTNYEQYF. The chain combines TRBV4-1 with TRBJ2-7. This CDR3 has 13 amino acids. Germline CDR1 reads MGHRA; CDR2 reads YSYEKL.

Here the CDR3 reads CASMEAGSFYNEQFF. The chain recombines TRBV7-3 with TRBJ2-1; TCRdb picks TRBD2, but there is no DNA to check that call. CDR1 and CDR2 (germline): SGHTA, FQGTGA. CDR3 length: 15 amino acids. The variable domain in full, with the rest retrieved from reference TRBV7-3 and TRBJ2-1, is GAGVSQTPSNKVTEKGKYVELRCDPISGHTALYWYRQSLGQGPEFLIYFQGTGAADDSGLPNDRFFAVRPEGSVSTLKIQRTERGDSAVYLCASMEAGSFYNEQFFGPGTRLTVL.

The chain recombines TRBV12-3 or TRBV12-4 with TRBJ1-3. The CDR3 is 14 residues long. This CDR3 is CASSSFYSGNTIYF.

This chain joins TRBV18 and TRBJ2-2; no DNA is available, so the TRBD2 call from TCRdb remains unchecked. The CDR3 covers 14 residues. From germline, CDR1 is KGHSH and CDR2 LQKENI. The chain's CDR3 is CASSEPGRTGELFF.

The chain recombines TRBV23-1 with TRBJ1-5; TCRdb names TRBD1, which stays unverified in the absence of DNA. TRBV23-1 is an open reading frame whose function is uncertain. There are 14 residues in the CDR3. The CDR3 loop reads CASVQGTGVQPQHF.

The chain employs TRBV10-3 and TRBJ2-7; as DNA is missing, the TRBD1 call by TCRdb cannot be tested. This CDR3 contains 14 residues. Germline V gene sequence: CDR1 ENHRY, CDR2 SYGVKD. The CDR3: CAISDGGISYEQYF.